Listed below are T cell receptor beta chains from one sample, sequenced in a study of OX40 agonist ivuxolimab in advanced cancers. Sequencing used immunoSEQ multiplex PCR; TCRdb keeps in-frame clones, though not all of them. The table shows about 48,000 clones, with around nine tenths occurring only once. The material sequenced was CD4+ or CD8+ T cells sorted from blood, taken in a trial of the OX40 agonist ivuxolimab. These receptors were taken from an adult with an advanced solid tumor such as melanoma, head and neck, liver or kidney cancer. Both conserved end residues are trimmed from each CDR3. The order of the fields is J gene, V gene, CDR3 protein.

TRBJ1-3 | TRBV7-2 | ASSLGGPGNTIY
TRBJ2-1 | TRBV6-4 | ASSVLAESYNEQF
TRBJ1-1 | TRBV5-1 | ASSVGGGRGTEAF
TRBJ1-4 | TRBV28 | ASGAAGGYEKLF
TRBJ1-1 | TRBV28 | ASEPRQGTNTEAF
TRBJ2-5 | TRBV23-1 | ASSQSQMDSQETQY
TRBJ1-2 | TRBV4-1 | ASSQRTGSNLYGYT
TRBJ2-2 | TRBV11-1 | ASSVQGAENTGELF
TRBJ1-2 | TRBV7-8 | ASSLLGSTSQDHT
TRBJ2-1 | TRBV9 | ASSPSKNEQF
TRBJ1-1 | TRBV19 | ATIDRAMNTEAF
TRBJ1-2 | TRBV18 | ASSGTGKDYGYT
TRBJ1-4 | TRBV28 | ASRIGGNEKLF
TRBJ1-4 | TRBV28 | ASSVPSTNEKLF
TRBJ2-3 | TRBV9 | ASSGRTITDTQY
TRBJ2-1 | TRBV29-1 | SVVSSGEKQF
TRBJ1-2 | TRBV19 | ASIPTDRDYGYT
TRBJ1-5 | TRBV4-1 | ASSDRGDNQPQH
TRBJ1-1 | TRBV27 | ASSLVGYTEAF
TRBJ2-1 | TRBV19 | ASALGSYNEQF
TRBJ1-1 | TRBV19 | ASSIDQGVNTEAF
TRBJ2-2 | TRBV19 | ASSFRATGELF
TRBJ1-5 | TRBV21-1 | ASTPGGVYSNQPQH
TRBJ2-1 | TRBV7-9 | ASSLVRELF
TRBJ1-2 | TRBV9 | ASSVVSWGTGN
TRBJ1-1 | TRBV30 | AWSVLANTEAF
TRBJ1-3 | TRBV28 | ASSLPISGNTIY
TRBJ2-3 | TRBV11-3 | ASSSPGTAGVADTQY
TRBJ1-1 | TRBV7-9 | ASSPTRTGVTEAF
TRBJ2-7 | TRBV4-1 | ASSQAVSITYEQY
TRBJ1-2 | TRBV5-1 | ASRTSGQLNYGYT
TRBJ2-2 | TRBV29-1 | SGSGNAGELF
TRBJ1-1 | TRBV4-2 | ASKDGLNTEAF
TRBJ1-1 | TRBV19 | ASSIDGSEEAF
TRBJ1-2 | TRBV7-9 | ASSLNVVDIYGYT
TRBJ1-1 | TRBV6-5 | ASSPSTGEAEAF
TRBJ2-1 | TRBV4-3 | ASSQDLGGAPQNEQF
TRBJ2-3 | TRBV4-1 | ASSQLGVDTQY
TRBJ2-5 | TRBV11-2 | ASSSTGGETQY
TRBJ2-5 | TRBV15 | ATSPDPGQGRETQY
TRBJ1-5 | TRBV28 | ASSLGQGNQPQH
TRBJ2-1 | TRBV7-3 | ASSSGLAGQF
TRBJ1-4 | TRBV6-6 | ASRGLTRTNEKLF
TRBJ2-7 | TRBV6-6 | ASEGTSSYEQY